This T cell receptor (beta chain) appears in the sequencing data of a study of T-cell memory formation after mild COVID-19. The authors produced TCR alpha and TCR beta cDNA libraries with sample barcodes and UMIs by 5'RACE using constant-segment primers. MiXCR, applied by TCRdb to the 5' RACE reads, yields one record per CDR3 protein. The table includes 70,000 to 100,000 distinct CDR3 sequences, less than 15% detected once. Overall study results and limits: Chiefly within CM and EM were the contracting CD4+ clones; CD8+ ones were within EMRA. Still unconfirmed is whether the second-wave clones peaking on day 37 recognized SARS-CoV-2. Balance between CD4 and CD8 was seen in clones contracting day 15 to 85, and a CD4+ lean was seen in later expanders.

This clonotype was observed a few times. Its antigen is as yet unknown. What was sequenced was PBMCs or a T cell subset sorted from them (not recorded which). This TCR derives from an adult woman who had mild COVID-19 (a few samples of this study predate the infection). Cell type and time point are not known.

For the CDR3, the DNA is TGCGCCAGCAGCCAAGAGCCCCCGGGTGCGGCACCTAGCGATACGCAGTATTTT. Its translation is CASSQEPPGAAPSDTQYF. The chain is built from TRBV4-1 and TRBJ2-3, with D possibly matching TRBD2 (5 bases). CDR1 is MGHRA and CDR2 is YSYEKL in the germline V gene. There are 18 residues in the CDR3. V was trimmed by 0 bases and J by 6 bases, leaving 22 bases between them.